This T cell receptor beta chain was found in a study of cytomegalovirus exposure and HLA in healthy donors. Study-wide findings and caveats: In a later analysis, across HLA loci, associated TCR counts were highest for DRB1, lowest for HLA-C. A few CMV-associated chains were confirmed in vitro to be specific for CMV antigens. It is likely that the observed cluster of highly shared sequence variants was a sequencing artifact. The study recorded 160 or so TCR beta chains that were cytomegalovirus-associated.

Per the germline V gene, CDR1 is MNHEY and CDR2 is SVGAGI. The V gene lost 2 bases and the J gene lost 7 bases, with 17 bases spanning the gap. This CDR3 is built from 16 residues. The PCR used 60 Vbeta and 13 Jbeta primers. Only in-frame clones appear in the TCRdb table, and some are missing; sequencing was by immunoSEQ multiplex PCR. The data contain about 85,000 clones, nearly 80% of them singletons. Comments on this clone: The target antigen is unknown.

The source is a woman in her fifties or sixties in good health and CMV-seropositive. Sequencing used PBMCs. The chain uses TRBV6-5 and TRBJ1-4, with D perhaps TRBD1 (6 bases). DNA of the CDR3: TGTGCCAGCAGTTACGGGTCTTCGGGGGGCAGTGAAAAACTGTTTTTT. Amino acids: CASSYGSSGGSEKLFF.